One and the same sample provided the 22 T cell receptor beta chains below, sequenced in a study of cytomegalovirus exposure and HLA in healthy donors. PCR employed 60 Vbeta and 13 Jbeta primers. Clones were read by immunoSEQ multiplex PCR, and TCRdb kept only the in-frame ones, dropping some. The table records more than 100,000 clones, approximately 78% of them present only once. The sample taken for sequencing was PBMCs. The receptors stem from a woman aged 50 to 60 in good health and CMV-seropositive.

The chain carries TRBV19 and TRBJ2-7; D might be TRBD2 (6 bases). This CDR3 is built from 14 residues. V gave up 7 bases and J gave up 2 bases, with 15 bases separating them. Germline V gives CDR1 LNHDA, CDR2 SQIVND (reference sequence). This chain's CDR3 is CASNRREGAYEQYF. The CDR3, as DNA: TGTGCCAGTAACCGGCGGGAAGGTGCCTACGAGCAGTACTTC.

V and J are TRBV5-1 and TRBJ2-5, with D possibly TRBD1 on 6 matching bases. The CDR3 spans 14 residues. Trimming removed 4 bases from V and 5 bases from J, with 15 bases in between. CDR1 and CDR2 from the germline V gene are SGHRS and YFSETQ. The CDR3: CASSPDRRQETQYF. DNA of the CDR3: TGCGCCAGCAGCCCGGACAGAAGGCAGGAGACCCAGTACTTC.

The sample holds a few counts of this clone. This chain links TRBV19 with TRBJ1-1, with 11 bases lining up with TRBD1. CDR1 and CDR2 from the germline V gene are LNHDA and SQIVND (reference sequence). Unmatched junction bases numbered 4, after V lost 5 bases and J lost 5 bases. This CDR3 has 14 amino acids. CDR3 protein: CASSQDRGLTEAFF. The CDR3, as DNA: TGTGCCAGTAGTCAGGACAGGGGGCTGACTGAAGCTTTCTTT.

The chain combines TRBV13 with TRBJ2-5; maybe TRBD2 (6 bases). The end of the DNA is better explained by TRBJ2-7, so the J call may be wrong. This CDR3 is 14 amino acids long. Per germline, CDR1 PRHDT and CDR2 FYEKMQ (reference sequence). CDR3 residues: CASSLGGGSYEQYF. For the CDR3, the DNA is TGTGCCAGCAGCTTAGGGGGGGGATCCTACGAGCAGTACTTC.

The rearrangement joins TRBV12-5 to TRBJ2-7; 9 bases agree with TRBD2. With V trimmed by 0 bases and J by 1 base, 4 bases remained unmatched. Germline CDR1 and CDR2: LGHNT and FRNRAP. The CDR3 is made up of 16 amino acids. DNA of the CDR3: TGTGCTAGTGGTTTGGTAAAAGCGGGGGGATCCTACGAGCAGTACTTC. Translating it yields CASGLVKAGGSYEQYF.

The chain is built from TRBV27 and TRBJ1-2; D gene ambiguous. Germline loops: CDR1 MNHEY, CDR2 SMNVEV (reference sequence). The V end was cut by 3 bases, the J end by 7 bases, with 3 bases between. CDR3 size: 10 residues. The chain's CDR3 is CASSFGGYTF. CDR3 DNA: TGTGCCAGCAGTTTCGGTGGCTACACCTTC.

Concerning this clone itself: Compared with germline, one end of the junction differs, possibly owing to a read error. The J gene is TRBJ1-6, the V gene TRBV30; 8 positions agree with TRBD1. This CDR3 region has 15 residues. Germline CDR1 GTSNPN, CDR2 SVGIG (reference sequence). CDR3 amino acids: CAWTTPRDRNSPLHF. CDR3 in DNA: TGTGCCTGGACCACACCCCGGGACAGGAATTCACCCCTCCACTTC.

This sequence joins TRBV23-1 and TRBJ2-3; 13 nucleotides align to TRBD2. TRBV23-1 carries the ORF label, with uncertain function. The CDR3 has 18 residues. The V and J ends lost 11 bases and 4 bases, in that order; junction bases with no gene match: 18. CDR3 coding DNA: TGCGCCGGAAACACTAGCGGGAGGGCGTATGTTCGTGCAGATACGCAGTATTTT. The encoded protein is CAGNTSGRAYVRADTQYF.

The chain recombines TRBV5-4 with TRBJ2-7; 8 bases agree with TRBD1. Germline-derived CDR1 and CDR2 are SGHNT and YYREEE (reference sequence). J gave up 2 bases and V 4 bases, and 5 bases lay outside the gene matches. There are 14 residues in the CDR3. The CDR3 loop reads CASSRDRNTYEQYF. CDR3 bases: TGTGCCAGCAGCAGGGACAGGAACACCTACGAGCAGTACTTC.

J is TRBJ2-7 and V is TRBV19; TRBD2 agrees at 8 bases. V lost 6 bases, J lost 1 base, and 20 bases stayed unmatched. This CDR3 is built from 19 residues. Germline CDR1 and CDR2: LNHDA and SQIVND (reference sequence). Here the CDR3 reads CASSPLRNIAGLGSYEQYF. In nucleotides, the CDR3 is TGTGCCAGTAGCCCGTTGAGGAATATAGCGGGGCTAGGGTCCTACGAGCAGTACTTC.

The chain joins TRBV9 to TRBJ2-1; maybe TRBD1 (6 bases). The CDR3 length is 14 residues. Trimming removed 1 base from V and 5 bases from J, with 10 bases in between. Germline V lookup: CDR1 SGDLS, CDR2 YYNGEE. CDR3 bases: TGTGCCAGCAGCGTAATGGGGGCGGACAATGAGCAGTTCTTC. Its protein product is CASSVMGADNEQFF.

This sequence joins TRBV9 and TRBJ2-3; 7 bases line up with TRBD1. V was pared by 6 bases and J by 7 bases, with 11 bases of the junction left unmatched. There are 14 residues in the CDR3. Germline CDR1 and CDR2: SGDLS and YYNGEE. CDR3 region: CASTRTGDSYTQYF. The CDR3 DNA sequence: TGTGCCAGCACCCGGACAGGAGACAGCTATACGCAGTATTTT.

This chain uses TRBV5-1 with TRBJ1-2, with 10 positions matching TRBD1. The CDR3 spans 17 residues. Trimming cost V 0 bases and J 5 bases; bases outside gene matches: 10. Looked up from germline, CDR1 is SGHRS and CDR2 is YFSETQ. Written as DNA, the CDR3 is TGCGCCAGCAGCTTGGCCGGGGGGACAGGGGTACGTTATGGCTACACCTTC. This codes for CASSLAGGTGVRYGYTF.

CDR3 sequence: CASEGTANTGELFF. The CDR3 region has the DNA TGTGCCAGCGAGGGGACAGCGAACACCGGGGAGCTGTTTTTT. This rearrangement joins TRBV9 to TRBJ2-2; TRBD1 aligns across 7 bases. CDR3 size: 14 residues. Trimming took 7 bases from V and 0 from J; bases not matched to a gene: 3. CDR1 and CDR2 from the germline V gene are SGDLS and YYNGEE. Full variable domain (outside the CDR3, taken from reference TRBV9 and TRBJ2-2): DSGVTQTPKHLITATGQRVTLRCSPRSGDLSVYWYQQSLDQGLQFLIQYYNGEERAKGNILERFSAQQFPDLHSELNLSSLELGDSALYFCASEGTANTGELFFGEGSRLTVL.

The chain combines TRBV4-3 with TRBJ2-5; 8 bases line up with TRBD1. The CDR3 sequence is 12 residues long. The germline CDR1 and CDR2 sequences are LGHNA and YSLEER. V gave up 2 bases and J gave up 9 bases; unmatched junction bases: 2. The DNA for the CDR3 is TGCGCCAGCAGCCAATCAGGGGGCGCCCAGTACTTC. Translation: CASSQSGGAQYF.

This clone was found once. The chain combines TRBV18 with TRBJ2-7; 10 bases are shared with TRBD1. CDR1 KGHSH and CDR2 LQKENI come from the germline V gene. The ends lost 3 bases at V and 2 bases at J; junction bases unmatched: 1. The CDR3 is 14 residues long. CDR3 protein: CASSPGQGTYEQYF. The CDR3 DNA follows: TGTGCCAGCTCACCGGGACAGGGGACCTACGAGCAGTACTTC.

The chain links TRBV5-4 to TRBJ1-3; 7 nucleotides line up with TRBD1. Germline lookup yields CDR1 SGHNT and CDR2 YYREEE (reference sequence). CDR3 size: 13 residues. V gave up 4 bases and J gave up 8 bases; unmatched junction bases: 6. The CDR3 nucleotides read TGTGCCAGCAGCAGGGACAGTCTGCACACCATATATTTT. Protein: CASSRDSLHTIYF.

J is TRBJ2-4 and V is TRBV19, with 10 nucleotides matching TRBD1. CDR3 length: 16 residues. After removal of 5 bases from V and 1 base from J, the junction contained 5 bases not matched to a gene. Germline loops: CDR1 LNHDA, CDR2 SQIVND (reference sequence). Written as DNA, the CDR3 is TGTGCCAGTAGTCCGGGGACAGGGGAGGCCAAAAACATTCAGTACTTC. It codes for CASSPGTGEAKNIQYF.

This chain connects TRBV28 to TRBJ1-1; no clear D gene. CDR3 size: 13 residues. Germline-derived CDR1 and CDR2 are MDHEN and SYDVKM. The V and J ends lost 6 bases and 7 bases respectively, with 15 bases between them. The CDR3, as DNA: TGTGCCAGCAGCGGAACACGAGCGTTTGAAGCTTTCTTT. Translating gives CASSGTRAFEAFF.

This chain uses TRBV19 with TRBJ1-6, with 9 bases matching TRBD1. Per germline, CDR1 LNHDA and CDR2 SQIVND (reference sequence). The CDR3 spans 16 residues. Trimming cost V 7 bases and J 4 bases; bases outside gene matches: 8. CDR3 nucleotide sequence: TGTGCCAGTACCCCTAGACAGGGGGAGTATAATTCACCCCTCCACTTT. As protein: CASTPRQGEYNSPLHF.

The J gene is TRBJ1-5, the V gene TRBV6-1, with D hard to call. Germline V lookup: CDR1 MNHNS, CDR2 SASEGT. V lost 1 base and J 9 bases, leaving 10 bases between the germline ends. The CDR3 runs 13 residues. The CDR3 spells CASSEVRWLPQHF. The CDR3 bases are TGTGCCAGCAGTGAAGTTCGGTGGTTGCCCCAGCATTTT.

The gene calls are TRBV2 and TRBJ2-6; possibly TRBD2 for D (5 bases). V lost 2 bases and J 0 bases, leaving 11 bases between the germline ends. The CDR3 is made up of 17 amino acids. Germline V CDR1 and CDR2: SNHLY, FYNNEI. The chain's CDR3 is CASSERRQNSGANVLTF. In nucleotides, the CDR3 is TGTGCCAGCAGTGAACGGAGGCAGAACTCTGGGGCCAACGTCCTGACTTTC.